What follows describes a single T cell receptor beta chain. This clonotype was counted many times. It has no known antigen specificity. The sample holds no much larger clone one base away, and base qualities are not on file. This specimen belongs to a study of early T cells in non-severe SARS-CoV-2 infection (dated by TCRdb to 2020 to 2023). For context, the study as a whole: Bulk RNA from unsorted whole blood was used for TCR sequencing, so alpha and beta chains could not be paired.

On the study overall, not on this receptor specifically: VDJdb matching was skewed toward anti-spike CD8 responses and likely underestimated virus-specific expansions by missing private and CD4 specificities.

A case-control design nested within a healthcare worker cohort in London, UK, was used, with weekly nasopharyngeal swab PCR tests and blood sampling performed. Healthcare workers were recruited during the week of the UK lockdown, between 23 and 31 March 2020, and followed weekly for up to about 16 weeks. V loses 0 bases, J loses 2 bases, and the germline ends lie 19 bases apart. Per the germline V gene, LGHNA is the CDR1 and YNFKEQ is the CDR2. The CDR3 numbers 18 residues from cysteine through phenylalanine. Of all the DNA, just the CDR3 is kept, 54 bases in frame from base 1. Receptors were amplified or captured by 5' RACE. TCRdb records NextSeq 500 as the sequencer. Unique molecular identifiers were attached to individual cDNA molecules in the TCR library protocol so that sequencing error and PCR bias could be corrected. Both TCR alpha and beta chains were sequenced, and tight co-correlation was observed between alpha and beta sequence abundances in each sample. The study's own analysis went as follows. V gene, J gene and CDR3 annotation of TCR sequences was performed with Decombinator V4. Expanded TCRs were defined as changing significantly between any two time points under a Poisson model with p below 0.0001. Abundances of TCRs were expressed as counts per million after normalisation to the total number of TCRs sequenced in each sample. MAIT TCRs were defined by TRAV1-2 paired with TRAJ12, TRAJ20 or TRAJ33, and iNKT TCRs by TRAV10 paired with TRAJ18. VDJdb, accessed 1 November 2021, was searched for CMV, EBV and SARS-CoV-2 annotated TCRs, with TCRs annotated for multiple antigens excluded. TCRdb itself trimmed the public reads at Q25 with fastp, ran MiXCR and retained productive beta chains. Each CDR3 protein gets just one entry, which takes the most common genes and DNA from the rows behind it. The authors' filters were not applied to this entry. The sample profile shows some 80,000 distinct CDR3 sequences; less than 5.5% of them were found once. Clones ranked in the top ten supply under 7.5% of the sample.

The rearrangement joined TRBV4-2 to TRBJ2-5; the D region possibly corresponds to TRBD2 (5 bases align). The clonotype was recovered from an adult who was a healthcare worker with PCR-confirmed SARS-CoV-2 infection or an uninfected control (not recorded which). The sample in question was whole blood, obtained at baseline. The CDR3 is CASSQDWGELRMQETQYF. The DNA is as follows: TGTGCCAGCAGCCAAGATTGGGGAGAGCTGCGTATGCAAGAGACCCAGTACTTC.